Following are 8 T cell receptor beta chains from one sample sequenced in a study of T cell repertoires in ileal Crohn's disease. This table comes from immunoSEQ multiplex PCR, and its TCRdb copy is limited to in-frame clones, with some not included. Found here are about 16,000 clones, about 91% of them singletons; the top ten hold about 6%. Sequencing was carried out using ileal tissue. The receptors shown here come from an adult with Crohn's disease.

V is TRBV6-1 and J is TRBJ2-5; 8 nucleotides match TRBD2. Germline V gene lookup returns CDR1 MNHNS and CDR2 SASEGT. The CDR3 is made up of 13 amino acids. V lost 7 bases to trimming and J lost 3 bases; unmatched junction nucleotides: 4. CDR3 DNA: TGTGCCAGCATCGGCGGGGGGAAAGAGACCCAGTACTTC. Its protein is CASIGGGKETQYF.

This rearrangement joins TRBV5-6 to TRBJ1-1; TRBD1 is a possible D gene (5 bases). CDR1 and CDR2 from the germline V gene are SGHDT and YYEEEE. V was trimmed by 4 bases and J by 0 bases, leaving 13 bases between them. The CDR3 contains 15 residues. The CDR3 loop is CASSLQTAMNTEAFF. In nucleotides, the CDR3 is TGTGCCAGCAGCCTCCAGACAGCGATGAACACTGAAGCTTTCTTT.

The rearrangement uses TRBV6-7 and TRBJ2-1; TRBD2 might be the D (6 bases). TRBV6-7 is given ORF status, its function remaining uncertain. The CDR3 contains 15 residues. With 0 bases removed from V and 7 bases from J, the gap between germline ends came to 13 bases. The DNA for the CDR3 is TGTGCCAGCAGTTACTCGCCGCCGGGGAGGAATGAGCAGTTCTTC. Its translation is CASSYSPPGRNEQFF.

Note on this clone: A read error may produce the germline difference seen at one junction end. The sample holds other DNA sequences that translate to the same CDR3. The chain has TRBV27 and TRBJ2-1; D is possibly TRBD2 (6 bases). Germline V gene data show CDR1 as MNHEY and CDR2 as SMNVEV (reference sequence). There are 15 residues in the CDR3. The CDR3, as DNA: TGTGCCAGTAGTTTTGGAGGGGTTGTGGGCAATGAGCAGTTCTTC. It yields the protein CASSFGGVVGNEQFF.

The chain uses TRBV5-4 and TRBJ1-6, with D unclear. Germline V gene data show CDR1 as SGHNT and CDR2 as YYREEE (reference sequence). The CDR3 extends over 15 amino acids. V was cut by 4 bases and J by 11 bases, with 19 bases left in between. CDR3 sequence (DNA): TGTGCCAGCAGCCCCCGGGGTGGCCCATTACCACCCCTCCACTTT. It translates to CASSPRGGPLPPLHF.

The V call is TRBV19, the J call TRBJ2-3, with 7 bases identical to TRBD2. The CDR3 totals 13 residues. The J segment lost 2 bases and the V segment lost 9 bases, leaving 5 bases of the junction unmatched. The V gene's germline CDR1 is LNHDA and CDR2 SQIVND (reference sequence). The CDR3 DNA sequence: TGTGCCAGAGGCGGACTAGACACAGATACGCAGTATTTT. Its protein product is CARGGLDTDTQYF.

V is TRBV2 and J is TRBJ2-1; 8 bases match TRBD2. Germline CDR1 reads SNHLY; CDR2 reads FYNNEI. V lost 3 bases, J lost 7 bases, and 5 bases stayed unmatched. The CDR3 sequence is 14 residues long. CDR3 sequence (DNA): TGTGCCAGCAGTGACTACGGGACTAGTAATGAGCAGTTCTTC. This translates into CASSDYGTSNEQFF.

The V call is TRBV28, the J call TRBJ2-1; 8 nucleotides align to TRBD2. This CDR3 has 13 amino acids. V dropped 8 bases and J dropped 8; count of bases not matched to a gene: 8. CDR1 is MDHEN, CDR2 SYDVKM, per germline. The CDR3 region has the DNA TGTGCCAGCGGGGCGGGAGGTTGGCATGAGCAGTTCTTC. Its translation: CASGAGGWHEQFF.